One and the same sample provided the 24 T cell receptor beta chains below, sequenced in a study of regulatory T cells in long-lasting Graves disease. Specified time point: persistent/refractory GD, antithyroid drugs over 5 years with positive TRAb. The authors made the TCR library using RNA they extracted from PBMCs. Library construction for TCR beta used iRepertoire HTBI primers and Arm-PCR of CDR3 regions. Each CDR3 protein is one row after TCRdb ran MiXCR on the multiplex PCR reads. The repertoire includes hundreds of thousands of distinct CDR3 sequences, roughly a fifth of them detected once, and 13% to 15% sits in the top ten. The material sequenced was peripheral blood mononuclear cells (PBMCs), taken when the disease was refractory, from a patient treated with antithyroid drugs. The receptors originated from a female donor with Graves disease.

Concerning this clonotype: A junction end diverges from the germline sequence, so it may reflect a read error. The CDR3 coding sequence is TGTGCCAGCAGCCTCGAAGATTCCTCCACCGGGGAGCTGCTTTTT. Translated, it gives CASSLEDSSTGELLF. The chain joins TRBV14 to TRBJ2-2; D is perhaps TRBD2 (5 bases). Per germline, CDR1 SGHDN and CDR2 FVKESK. The CDR3 has 15 residues.

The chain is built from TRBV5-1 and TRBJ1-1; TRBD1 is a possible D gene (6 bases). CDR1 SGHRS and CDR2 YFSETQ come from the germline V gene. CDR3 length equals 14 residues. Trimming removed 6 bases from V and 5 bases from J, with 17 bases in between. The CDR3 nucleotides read TGCGCCAGCACCCCTAGGGGGGAGGTGACTGAAGCTTTCTTT. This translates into CASTPRGEVTEAFF.

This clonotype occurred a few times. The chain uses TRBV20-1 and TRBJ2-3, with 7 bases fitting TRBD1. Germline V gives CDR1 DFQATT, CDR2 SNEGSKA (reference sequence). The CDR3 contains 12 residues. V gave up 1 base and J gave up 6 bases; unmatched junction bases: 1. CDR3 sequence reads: CSARAQGDTQYF. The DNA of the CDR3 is TGCAGTGCTAGAGCACAGGGGGATACGCAGTATTTT.

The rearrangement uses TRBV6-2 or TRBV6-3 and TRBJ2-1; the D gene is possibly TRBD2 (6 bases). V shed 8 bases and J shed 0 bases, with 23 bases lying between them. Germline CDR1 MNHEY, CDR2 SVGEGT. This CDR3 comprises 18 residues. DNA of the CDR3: TGTGCCAGCTCCCCCCGTAGAAAGCGGGTCAGCTCCTACAATGAGCAGTTCTTC. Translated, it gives CASSPRRKRVSSYNEQFF.

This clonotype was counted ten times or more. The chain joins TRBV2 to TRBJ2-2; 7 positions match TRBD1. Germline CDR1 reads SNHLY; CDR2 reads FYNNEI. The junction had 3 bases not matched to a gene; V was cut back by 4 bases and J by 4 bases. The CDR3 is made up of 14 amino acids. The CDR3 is CASSGQGGTGELFF. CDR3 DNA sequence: TGTGCCAGCAGTGGACAGGGCGGCACCGGGGAGCTGTTTTTT.

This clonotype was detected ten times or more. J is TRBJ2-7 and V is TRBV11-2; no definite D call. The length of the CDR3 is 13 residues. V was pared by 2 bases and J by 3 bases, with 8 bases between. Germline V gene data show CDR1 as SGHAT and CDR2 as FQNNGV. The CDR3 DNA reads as TGTGCCAGCAGCTTAAGTAACCGCTACGAGCAGTACTTC. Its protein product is CASSLSNRYEQYF.

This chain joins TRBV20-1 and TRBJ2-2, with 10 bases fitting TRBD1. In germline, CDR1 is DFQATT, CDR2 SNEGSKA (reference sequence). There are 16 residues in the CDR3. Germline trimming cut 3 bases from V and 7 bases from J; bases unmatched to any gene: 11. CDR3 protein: CSARGAGTGEFGELFF. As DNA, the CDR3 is TGCAGTGCTAGGGGGGCCGGGACAGGGGAGTTCGGGGAGCTGTTTTTT.

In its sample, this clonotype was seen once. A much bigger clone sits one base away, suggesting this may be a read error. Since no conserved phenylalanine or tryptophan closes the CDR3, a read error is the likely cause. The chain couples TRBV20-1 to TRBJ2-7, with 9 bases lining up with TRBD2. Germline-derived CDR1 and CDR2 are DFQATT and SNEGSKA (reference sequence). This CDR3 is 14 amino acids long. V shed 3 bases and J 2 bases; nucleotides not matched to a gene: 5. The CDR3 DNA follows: TGCAGTGCTAGCGAGACTAGCGGTACCTACGAGCAGTACTCC. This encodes CSASETSGTYEQYS.

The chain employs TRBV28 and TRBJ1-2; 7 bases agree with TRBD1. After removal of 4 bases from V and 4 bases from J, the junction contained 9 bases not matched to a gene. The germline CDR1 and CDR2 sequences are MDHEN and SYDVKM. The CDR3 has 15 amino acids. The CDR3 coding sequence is TGTGCCAGCAGTTCCACAGGGGCGGTCGGCTATGGCTACACCTTC. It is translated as CASSSTGAVGYGYTF.

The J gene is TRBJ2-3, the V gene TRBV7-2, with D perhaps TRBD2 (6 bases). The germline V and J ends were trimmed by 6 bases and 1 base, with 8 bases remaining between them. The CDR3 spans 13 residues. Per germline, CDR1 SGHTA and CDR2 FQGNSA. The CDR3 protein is CASRGTGTDTQYF. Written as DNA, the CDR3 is TGTGCCAGCAGAGGGACTGGCACAGATACGCAGTATTTT. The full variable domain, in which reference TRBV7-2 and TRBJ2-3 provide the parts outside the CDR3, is GAGVSQSPSNKVTEKGKDVELRCDPISGHTALYWYRQSLGQGLEFLIYFQGNSAPDKSGLPSDRFSAERTGGSVSTLTIQRTQQEDSAVYLCASRGTGTDTQYFGPGTRLTVL.

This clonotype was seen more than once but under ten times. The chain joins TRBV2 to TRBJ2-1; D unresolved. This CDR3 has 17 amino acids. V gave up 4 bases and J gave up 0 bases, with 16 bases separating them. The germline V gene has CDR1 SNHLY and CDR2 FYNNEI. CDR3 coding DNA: TGTGCCAGCAGTGTTTCTCCTTTGCTTAGCTCCTACAATGAGCAGTTCTTC. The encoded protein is CASSVSPLLSSYNEQFF.

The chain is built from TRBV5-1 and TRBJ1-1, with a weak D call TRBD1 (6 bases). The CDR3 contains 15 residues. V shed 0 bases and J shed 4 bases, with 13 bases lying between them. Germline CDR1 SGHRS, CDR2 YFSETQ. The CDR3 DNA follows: TGCGCCAGCAGCTTGGTCCCCAGGGGCTCCACTGAAGCTTTCTTT. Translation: CASSLVPRGSTEAFF.

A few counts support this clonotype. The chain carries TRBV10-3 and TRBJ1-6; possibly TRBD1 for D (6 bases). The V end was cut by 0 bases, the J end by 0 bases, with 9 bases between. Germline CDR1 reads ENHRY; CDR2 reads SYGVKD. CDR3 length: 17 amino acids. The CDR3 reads CAISESTGVSYNSPLHF. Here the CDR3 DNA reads TGTGCCATCAGTGAGTCGACAGGTGTCTCCTATAATTCACCCCTCCACTTT.

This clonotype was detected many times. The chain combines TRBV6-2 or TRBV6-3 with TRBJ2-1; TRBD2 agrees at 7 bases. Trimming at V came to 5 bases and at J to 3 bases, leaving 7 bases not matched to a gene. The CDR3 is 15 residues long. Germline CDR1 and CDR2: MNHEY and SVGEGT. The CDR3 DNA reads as TGTGCCAGCAGTCTGGGGGGGGGAAGCTACAATGAGCAGTTCTTC. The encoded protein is CASSLGGGSYNEQFF.

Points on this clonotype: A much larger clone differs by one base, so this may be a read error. The CDR3 DNA follows: TGTGCCAGCGGGCCTAGCGGCTCCCACGAGCAGTACTTC. Its protein product is CASGPSGSHEQYF. The chain combines TRBV27 with TRBJ2-7; 7 nucleotides match TRBD2. The CDR3 sequence is 13 residues long. CDR1 and CDR2 from the germline V gene are MNHEY and SMNVEV (reference sequence).

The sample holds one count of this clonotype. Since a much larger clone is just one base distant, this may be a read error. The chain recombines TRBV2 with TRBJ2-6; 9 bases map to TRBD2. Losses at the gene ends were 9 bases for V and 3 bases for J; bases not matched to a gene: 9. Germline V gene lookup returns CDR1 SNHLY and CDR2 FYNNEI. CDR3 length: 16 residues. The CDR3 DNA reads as TGTGCCAGTAGACTAGCGGTTCACTTTGGGGCCAACGTCCTGACTTTC. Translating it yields CASRLAVHFGANVLTF.

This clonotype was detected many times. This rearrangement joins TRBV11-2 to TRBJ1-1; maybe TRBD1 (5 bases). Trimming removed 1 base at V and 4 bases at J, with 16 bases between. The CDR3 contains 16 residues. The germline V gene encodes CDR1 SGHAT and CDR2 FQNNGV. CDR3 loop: CASSLGGAGLVTEAFF. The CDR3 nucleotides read TGTGCCAGCAGCTTAGGGGGCGCCGGGCTAGTCACTGAAGCTTTCTTT. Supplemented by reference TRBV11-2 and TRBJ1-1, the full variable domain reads EAGVAQSPRYKIIEKRQSVAFWCNPISGHATLYWYQQILGQGPKLLIQFQNNGVVDDSQLPKDRFSAERLKGVDSTLKIQPAKLEDSAVYLCASSLGGAGLVTEAFFGQGTRLTVV.

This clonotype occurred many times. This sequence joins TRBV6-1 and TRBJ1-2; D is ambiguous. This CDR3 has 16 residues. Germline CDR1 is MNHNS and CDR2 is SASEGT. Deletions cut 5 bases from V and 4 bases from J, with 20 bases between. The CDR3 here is CASSPTKTRYIYGYTF. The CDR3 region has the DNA TGTGCCAGCAGTCCCACAAAGACCCGATACATCTATGGCTACACCTTC.

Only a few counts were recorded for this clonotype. The chain's CDR3 is CASKNEVRDEAFF. The DNA for the CDR3 is TGTGCCAGCAAAAACGAGGTTAGGGATGAAGCTTTCTTT. V usage is TRBV14 and J usage is TRBJ1-1, with D uncertain. The CDR3 covers 13 residues. The V gene's germline CDR1 is SGHDN and CDR2 FVKESK. Trimming took 7 bases from V and 7 from J, leaving 16 bases between them.

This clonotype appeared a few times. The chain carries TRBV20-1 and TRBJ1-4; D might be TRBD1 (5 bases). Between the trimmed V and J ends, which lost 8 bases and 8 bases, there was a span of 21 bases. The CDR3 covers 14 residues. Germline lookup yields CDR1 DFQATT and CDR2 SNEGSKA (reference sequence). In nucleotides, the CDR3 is TGCAGTCCGAGGCCCGGGACCGCCACCGAAAAACTGTTTTTT. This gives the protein CSPRPGTATEKLFF.

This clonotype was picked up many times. The CDR3 coding sequence is TGTGCCAGCAGTCCCCCTCCGTACGCAGGATCCTACGAGCAGTACTTC. Amino acid sequence: CASSPPPYAGSYEQYF. This sequence joins TRBV11-1 and TRBJ2-7; D is unresolved. This CDR3 is built from 16 residues. Germline CDR1 reads SGHAT; CDR2 reads FQDESV (reference sequence). V lost 6 bases and J 1 base, leaving 19 bases between the germline ends. The full variable domain, completed using reference TRBV11-1 and TRBJ2-7, is EAEVAQSPRYKITEKSQAVAFWCDPISGHATLYWYRQILGQGPELLVQFQDESVVDDSQLPKDRFSAERLKGVDSTLKIQPAELGDSAMYLCASSPPPYAGSYEQYFGPGTRLTVT.

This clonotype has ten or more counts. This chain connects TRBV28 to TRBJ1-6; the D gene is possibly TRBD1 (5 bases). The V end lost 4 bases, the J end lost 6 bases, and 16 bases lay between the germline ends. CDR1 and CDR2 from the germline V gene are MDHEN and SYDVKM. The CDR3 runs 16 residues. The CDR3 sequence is CASSSTGGAFNSPLHF. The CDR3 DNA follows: TGTGCCAGCAGTTCTACCGGCGGGGCCTTTAATTCACCCCTCCACTTT.

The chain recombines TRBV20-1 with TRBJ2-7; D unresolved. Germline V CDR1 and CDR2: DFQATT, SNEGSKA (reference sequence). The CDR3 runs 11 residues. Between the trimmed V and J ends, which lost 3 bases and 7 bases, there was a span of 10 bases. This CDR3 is CSASPTFEQYF. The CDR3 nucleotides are TGCAGTGCTAGTCCCACGTTTGAGCAGTACTTC.

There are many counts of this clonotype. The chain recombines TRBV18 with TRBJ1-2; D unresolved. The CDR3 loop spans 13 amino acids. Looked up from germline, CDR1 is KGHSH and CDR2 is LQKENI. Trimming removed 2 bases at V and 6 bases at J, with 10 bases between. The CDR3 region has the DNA TGTGCCAGCTCACCATCGGCAGAAAATGGCTACACCTTC. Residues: CASSPSAENGYTF.